A selection of T cell receptor beta chains follows, all from one sample in a study of T cell repertoires in cytomegalovirus infection. TCRdb re-called the reads through MiXCR, storing one row per CDR3 protein. Among a few hundred thousand distinct CDR3 sequences listed, 8% to 10% were seen once. Sequenced sample: PBMCs. Receptors were obtained from a human donor in good health (CMV status not recorded). Some clones in this sample may be carry-over from other donors' samples. Each CDR3 is given without its conserved first and last residue. The order of the fields is clone size, V gene, J gene, CDR3 protein. Clone sizes are given selectively: once, few, many, or a class where the clone is expanded.

clone_size: few; v_call: TRBV20-1; j_call: TRBJ1-2; cdr3_aa: SARDGGYNYGYT
clone_size: many; v_call: TRBV7-8; j_call: TRBJ1-2; cdr3_aa: ASSLGRRTSIGYT
clone_size: .; v_call: TRBV2; j_call: TRBJ1-1; cdr3_aa: ASSDRMAEAF
clone_size: many; v_call: TRBV7-2; j_call: TRBJ2-3; cdr3_aa: ASSLEGFTDTQY
clone_size: .; v_call: TRBV6-5; j_call: TRBJ1-1; cdr3_aa: ASSHQGLKVNTEAF
clone_size: few; v_call: TRBV12-3/TRBV12-4; j_call: TRBJ2-7; cdr3_aa: ASRGRLAGVYEQY
clone_size: few; v_call: TRBV7-2; j_call: TRBJ2-7; cdr3_aa: ASSWGQGIPEQY
clone_size: .; v_call: TRBV6-2/TRBV6-3; j_call: TRBJ1-1; cdr3_aa: ASSYSREGMNTEAF
clone_size: many; v_call: TRBV12-3/TRBV12-4; j_call: TRBJ1-3; cdr3_aa: ASSLDGSSGNTIY
clone_size: many; v_call: TRBV20-1; j_call: TRBJ1-2; cdr3_aa: SATGGSDYGYT
clone_size: .; v_call: TRBV12-3/TRBV12-4; j_call: TRBJ2-6; cdr3_aa: ASTPPSGANVLT
clone_size: few; v_call: TRBV7-8; j_call: TRBJ2-4; cdr3_aa: ASSPTSGRRDIQY
clone_size: many; v_call: TRBV7-2; j_call: TRBJ1-1; cdr3_aa: ASSRTGYTEAF
clone_size: many; v_call: TRBV6-2/TRBV6-3; j_call: TRBJ2-3; cdr3_aa: ASRGLARDTQY
clone_size: many; v_call: TRBV7-9; j_call: TRBJ2-1; cdr3_aa: ASSLTPTITYNEQF
clone_size: .; v_call: TRBV19; j_call: TRBJ2-2; cdr3_aa: AVDRNTGELF
clone_size: many; v_call: TRBV7-2; j_call: TRBJ2-3; cdr3_aa: ASSLTSGGADTQY
clone_size: many; v_call: TRBV7-9; j_call: TRBJ2-7; cdr3_aa: ASSRELMGEQY
clone_size: many; v_call: TRBV4-1; j_call: TRBJ2-5; cdr3_aa: ASSQALASGGPLNQETQY
clone_size: many; v_call: TRBV7-2; j_call: TRBJ1-5; cdr3_aa: ASSQTVQQPQH
clone_size: few; v_call: TRBV25-1; j_call: TRBJ2-2; cdr3_aa: ASSAGGDTGELF
clone_size: once; v_call: TRBV28; j_call: TRBJ2-7; cdr3_aa: ASRPSGTGYHEQY
clone_size: .; v_call: TRBV6-2/TRBV6-3; j_call: TRBJ1-1; cdr3_aa: ASSYVVGTEAF